This paragraph covers one T cell receptor (beta chain) sequence. The PCR was carried out with 60 Vbeta primers and 13 Jbeta primers. The method was immunoSEQ multiplex PCR; TCRdb's version includes in-frame clones alone and lacks a portion of them. The sample gives around 180,000 clones, 81% of which show up once; roughly 2% is in the top ten. This record comes from a study of cytomegalovirus exposure and HLA in healthy donors. Background on the study: Unique TCRs from HLA-typed donors, 65 million to 85 million of them, were held in an early data release.

The CDR3 length is 15 residues. CDR1 is LNHDA, CDR2 SQIVND, per germline (reference sequence). The V and J ends lost 7 bases and 6 bases, in that order; junction bases with no gene match: 10. This TCR was sampled from a woman in her late teens or twenties in good health and CMV-seropositive. The specimen sequenced was PBMCs. The rearrangement links TRBV19 to TRBJ1-5; TRBD1 aligns across 9 bases. CDR3 sequence: CASTPGGQGTQPQHF. The DNA of the CDR3 is TGTGCCAGTACCCCAGGGGGACAGGGTACTCAGCCCCAGCATTTT.